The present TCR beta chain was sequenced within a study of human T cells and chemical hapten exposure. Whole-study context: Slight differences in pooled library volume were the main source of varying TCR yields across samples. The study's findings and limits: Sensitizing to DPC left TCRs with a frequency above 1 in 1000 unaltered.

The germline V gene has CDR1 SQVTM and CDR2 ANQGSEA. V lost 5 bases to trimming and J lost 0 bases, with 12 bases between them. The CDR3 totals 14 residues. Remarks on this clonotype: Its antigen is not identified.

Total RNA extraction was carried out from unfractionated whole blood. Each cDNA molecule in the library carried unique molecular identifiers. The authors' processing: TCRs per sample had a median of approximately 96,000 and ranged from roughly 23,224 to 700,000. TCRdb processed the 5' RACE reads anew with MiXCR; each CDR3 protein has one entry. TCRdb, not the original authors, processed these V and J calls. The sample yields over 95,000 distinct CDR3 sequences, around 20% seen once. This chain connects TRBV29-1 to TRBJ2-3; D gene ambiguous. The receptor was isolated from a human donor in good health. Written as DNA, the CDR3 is TGCAGCGTTTTACATCGCTTCAGCACAGATACGCAGTATTTT. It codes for CSVLHRFSTDTQYF.